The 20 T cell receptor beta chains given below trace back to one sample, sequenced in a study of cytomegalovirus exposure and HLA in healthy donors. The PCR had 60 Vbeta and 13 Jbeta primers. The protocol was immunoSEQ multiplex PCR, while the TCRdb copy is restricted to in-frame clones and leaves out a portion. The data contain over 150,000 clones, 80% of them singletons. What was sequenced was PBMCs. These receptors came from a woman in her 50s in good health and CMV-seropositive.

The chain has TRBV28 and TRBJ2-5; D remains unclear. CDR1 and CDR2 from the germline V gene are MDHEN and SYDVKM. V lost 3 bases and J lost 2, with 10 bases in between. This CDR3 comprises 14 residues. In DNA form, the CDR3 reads TGTGCCAGCAGTTTTCCTGGGCCTCAAGAGACCCAGTACTTC. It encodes CASSFPGPQETQYF.

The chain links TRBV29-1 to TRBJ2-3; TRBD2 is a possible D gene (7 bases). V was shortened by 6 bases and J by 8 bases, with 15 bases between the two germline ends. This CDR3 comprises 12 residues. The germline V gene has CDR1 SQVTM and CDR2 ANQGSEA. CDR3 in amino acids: CSVTQGGGTQYF. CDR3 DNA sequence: TGCAGCGTCACACAGGGCGGGGGTACGCAGTATTTT.

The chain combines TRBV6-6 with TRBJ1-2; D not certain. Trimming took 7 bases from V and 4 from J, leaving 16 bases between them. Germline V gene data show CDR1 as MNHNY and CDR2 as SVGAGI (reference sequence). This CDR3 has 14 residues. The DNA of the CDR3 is TGTGCCAGCAACCCGAAGGGAGAAGTCTATGGCTACACCTTC. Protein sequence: CASNPKGEVYGYTF.

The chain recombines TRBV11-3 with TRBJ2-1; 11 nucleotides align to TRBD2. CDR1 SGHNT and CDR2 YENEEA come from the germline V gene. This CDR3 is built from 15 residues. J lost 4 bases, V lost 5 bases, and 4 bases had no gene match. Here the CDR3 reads CASSDRLAGYNEQFF. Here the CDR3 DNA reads TGTGCCAGCAGCGATCGACTAGCGGGGTACAATGAGCAGTTCTTC.

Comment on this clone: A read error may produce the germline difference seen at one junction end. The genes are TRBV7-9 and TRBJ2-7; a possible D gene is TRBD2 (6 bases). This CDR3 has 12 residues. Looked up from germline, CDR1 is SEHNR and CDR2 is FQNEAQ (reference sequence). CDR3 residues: CSSEGSGEGQYF. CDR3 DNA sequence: TGTTCCAGCGAGGGATCGGGGGAAGGGCAGTACTTC.

CDR3 region: CASSLALSVKSGYTF. In nucleotides, the CDR3 is TGTGCCAGCAGCTTGGCCTTGTCGGTAAAGTCAGGCTACACCTTC. The chain is built from TRBV5-6 and TRBJ1-2; D not resolved. Germline V gene data show CDR1 as SGHDT and CDR2 as YYEEEE. Trimming removed 0 bases at V and 8 bases at J, with 17 bases between. The CDR3 covers 15 residues. Drawing the rest from reference TRBV5-6 and TRBJ1-2, the complete variable domain is DAGVTQSPTHLIKTRGQQVTLRCSPKSGHDTVSWYQQALGQGPQFIFQYYEEEERQRGNFPDRFSGHQFPNYSSELNVNALLLGDSALYLCASSLALSVKSGYTFGSGTRLTVV.

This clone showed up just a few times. CDR3 DNA sequence: TGTGCCAGCAGCTCGACAGGGAACACTGAAGCTTTCTTT. Translated: CASSSTGNTEAFF. The V and J genes are TRBV7-3 and TRBJ1-1, with a possible D match to TRBD1 (6 bases). The CDR3 contains 13 residues. Germline assignment: CDR1 SGHTA and CDR2 FQGTGA. V was clipped by 4 bases and J by 1 base, with 7 bases between them.

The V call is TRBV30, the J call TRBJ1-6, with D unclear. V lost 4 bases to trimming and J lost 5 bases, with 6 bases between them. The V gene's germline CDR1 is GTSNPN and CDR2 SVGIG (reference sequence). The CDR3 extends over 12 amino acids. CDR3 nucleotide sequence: TGTGCCTGGACCCGGGATAATTCACCCCTCCACTTT. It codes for CAWTRDNSPLHF.

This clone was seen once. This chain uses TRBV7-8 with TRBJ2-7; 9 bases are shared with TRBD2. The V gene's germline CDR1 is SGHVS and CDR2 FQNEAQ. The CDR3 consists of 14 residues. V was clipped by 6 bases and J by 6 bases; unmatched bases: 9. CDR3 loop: CASRVAGVQFEQYF. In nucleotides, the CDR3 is TGTGCCAGCAGAGTAGCGGGAGTGCAATTCGAGCAGTACTTC.

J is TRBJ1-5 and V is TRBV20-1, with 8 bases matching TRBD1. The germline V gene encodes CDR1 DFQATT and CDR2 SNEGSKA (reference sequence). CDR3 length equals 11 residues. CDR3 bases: TGCAGAGAACAGGGGGATCAGCCCCAGCATTTT. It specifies CREQGDQPQHF.

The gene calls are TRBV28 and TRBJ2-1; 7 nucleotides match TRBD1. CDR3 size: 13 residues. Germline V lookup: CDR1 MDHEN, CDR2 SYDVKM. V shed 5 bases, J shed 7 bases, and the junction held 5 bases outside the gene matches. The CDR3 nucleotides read TGTGCCAGCAGTGAGGGACAGATGAATGAGCAGTTCTTC. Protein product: CASSEGQMNEQFF.

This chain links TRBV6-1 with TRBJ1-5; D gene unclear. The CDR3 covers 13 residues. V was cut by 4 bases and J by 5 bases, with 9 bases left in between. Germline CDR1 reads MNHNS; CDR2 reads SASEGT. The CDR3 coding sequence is TGTGCCAGCAGTGTCCAACAGTATCAGCCCCAGCATTTT. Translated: CASSVQQYQPQHF.

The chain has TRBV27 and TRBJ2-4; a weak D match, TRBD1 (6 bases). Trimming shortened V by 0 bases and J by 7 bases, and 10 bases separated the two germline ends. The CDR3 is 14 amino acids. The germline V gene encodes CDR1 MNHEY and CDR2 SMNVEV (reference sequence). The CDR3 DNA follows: TGTGCCAGCAGTTTATCAGCAGGGGTGAACATTCAGTACTTC. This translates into CASSLSAGVNIQYF.

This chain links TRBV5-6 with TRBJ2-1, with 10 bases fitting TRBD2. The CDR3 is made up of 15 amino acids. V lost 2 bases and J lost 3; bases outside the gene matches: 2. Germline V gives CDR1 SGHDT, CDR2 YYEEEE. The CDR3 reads CASSFRLAGYNEQFF. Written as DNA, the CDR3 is TGTGCCAGCAGCTTTCGACTAGCGGGCTACAATGAGCAGTTCTTC.

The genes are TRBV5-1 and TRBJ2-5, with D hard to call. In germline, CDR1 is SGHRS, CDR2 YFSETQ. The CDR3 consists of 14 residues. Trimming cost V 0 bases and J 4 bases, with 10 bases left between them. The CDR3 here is CASSLVPGRETQYF. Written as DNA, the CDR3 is TGCGCCAGCAGCTTGGTTCCAGGTCGAGAGACCCAGTACTTC.

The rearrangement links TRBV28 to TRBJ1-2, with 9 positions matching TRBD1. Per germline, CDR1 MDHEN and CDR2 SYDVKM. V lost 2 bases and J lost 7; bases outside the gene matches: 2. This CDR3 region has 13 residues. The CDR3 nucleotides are TGTGCCAGCAGTTTAAGACAGGGGGTTGGCTACACCTTC. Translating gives CASSLRQGVGYTF.

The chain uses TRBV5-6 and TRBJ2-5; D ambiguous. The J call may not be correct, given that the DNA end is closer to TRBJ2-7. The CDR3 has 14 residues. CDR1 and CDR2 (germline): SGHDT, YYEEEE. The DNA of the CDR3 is TGTGCCAGCAGCTTGGGCAACCGAGCCTACGAGCAGTACTTC. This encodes CASSLGNRAYEQYF.

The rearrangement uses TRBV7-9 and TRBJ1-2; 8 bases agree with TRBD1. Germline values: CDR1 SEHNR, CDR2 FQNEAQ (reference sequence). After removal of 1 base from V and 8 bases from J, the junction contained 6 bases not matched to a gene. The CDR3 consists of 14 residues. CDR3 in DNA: TGTGCCAGCAGCTTAGGAGGGACAGGATGCGGCTACACCTTC. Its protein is CASSLGGTGCGYTF.

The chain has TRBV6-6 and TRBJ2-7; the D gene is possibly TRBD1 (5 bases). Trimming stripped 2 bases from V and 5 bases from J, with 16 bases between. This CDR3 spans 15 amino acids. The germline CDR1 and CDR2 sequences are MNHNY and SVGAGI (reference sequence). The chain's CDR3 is CASSYEGAYANEQYF. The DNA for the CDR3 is TGTGCCAGCAGTTACGAAGGGGCCTATGCCAACGAGCAGTACTTC.

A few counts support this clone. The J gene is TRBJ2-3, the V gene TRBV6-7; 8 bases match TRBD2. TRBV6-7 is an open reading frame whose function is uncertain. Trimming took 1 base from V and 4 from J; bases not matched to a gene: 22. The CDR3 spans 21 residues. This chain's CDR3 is CASSYFGSYDRTSFTSDTQYF. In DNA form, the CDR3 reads TGTGCCAGCAGTTACTTCGGATCCTACGACCGGACTAGCTTTACCTCAGATACGCAGTATTTT.